This T cell receptor beta chain was sequenced in a study of OX40 agonist ivuxolimab in advanced cancers. Measured with immunoSEQ multiplex PCR; TCRdb has only the in-frame clones, and not every one. This sample carries more than 55,000 clones, 87% of them seen once, and the ten largest clones take less than 0.8%. The germline V and J ends were trimmed by 5 bases and 3 bases, with 14 bases remaining between them. There are 14 residues in the CDR3. CDR1 KGHSH and CDR2 LQKENI come from the germline V gene. Specimen: CD4+ or CD8+ T cells sorted from blood, collected in a trial of the OX40 agonist ivuxolimab. The clonotype was recovered from an adult with an advanced solid tumor such as melanoma, head and neck, liver or kidney cancer. The genes are TRBV18 and TRBJ2-7; possible D gene TRBD1, 6 bases. CDR3 nucleotides: TGTGCCAGCTCAGAATTAGAGACAGGCTACGAGCAGTACTTC. Translation: CASSELETGYEQYF.